Below are 8 T cell receptor beta chains sequenced from a single sample in a study of T-cell memory formation after mild COVID-19. Using its own MiXCR run on the 5' RACE reads, TCRdb lists one record per CDR3 protein. The data contain a few hundred thousand distinct CDR3 sequences, around 27% of them singletons. The sequenced sample was PBMCs or a T cell subset sorted from them (not recorded which). All receptors come from an adult woman who had mild COVID-19 (a few samples of this study predate the infection). Cell type and time point are not known.

This chain links TRBV18 with TRBJ1-5; D gene uncertain. Germline V gene sequence: CDR1 KGHSH, CDR2 LQKENI. The CDR3 totals 15 residues. The germline V and J ends were trimmed by 0 bases and 6 bases, with 12 bases remaining between them. CDR3 region: CASSPPGTTGQPQHF. Here the CDR3 DNA reads TGTGCCAGCTCACCACCAGGTACAACGGGTCAGCCCCAGCATTTT.

J is TRBJ2-5 and V is TRBV6-2 or TRBV6-3; tentative D call: TRBD1 (6 bases). This CDR3 has 15 residues. The V end was cut by 5 bases, the J end by 5 bases, with 18 bases between. The germline CDR1 and CDR2 sequences are MNHEY and SVGEGT. As DNA, the CDR3 is TGTGCCAGCAGTGGCTACAGGGATGCGGAGGAGACCCAGTACTTC. Translating gives CASSGYRDAEETQYF.

This clonotype was found a few times. V is TRBV5-4 and J is TRBJ2-3; TRBD2 aligns across 8 bases. The CDR3 is 13 residues long. V dropped 4 bases and J dropped 6; count of bases not matched to a gene: 4. Germline values: CDR1 SGHNT, CDR2 YYREEE (reference sequence). This CDR3 reads CASSLGTSDTQYF. The CDR3 coding sequence is TGTGCCAGCAGCCTGGGGACTAGTGATACGCAGTATTTT.

This clonotype was recorded a few times. This rearrangement joins TRBV7-6 to TRBJ2-1; D not resolved. Between the trimmed V and J ends, which lost 5 bases and 9 bases, there was a span of 8 bases. Germline CDR1 reads SGHVS; CDR2 reads FNYEAQ. CDR3 length equals 11 residues. The CDR3 sequence: CASSLGPEQFF. The CDR3 nucleotides are TGTGCCAGCAGCCTAGGACCTGAGCAGTTCTTC. The full variable domain, completed using reference TRBV7-6 and TRBJ2-1, is GAGVSQSPRYKVTKRGQDVALRCDPISGHVSLYWYRQALGQGPEFLTYFNYEAQQDKSGLPNDRFSAERPEGSISTLTIQRTEQRDSAMYRCASSLGPEQFFGPGTRLTVL.

Sample share makes this clonotype large. V and J are TRBV9 and TRBJ1-3, with 8 bases that match TRBD1. The CDR3 covers 16 residues. Germline CDR1 is SGDLS and CDR2 is YYNGEE. The V gene end was trimmed by 0 bases and the J gene end by 2 bases; junction bases not matched to a gene: 4. The CDR3 DNA is TGTGCCAGCAGCGTAGACACAGGGGGTACTGGAAACACCATATATTTT. This translates into CASSVDTGGTGNTIYF.

There are a few counts of this clonotype. This rearrangement joins TRBV7-6 to TRBJ2-7; no definite D call. The germline V gene has CDR1 SGHVS and CDR2 FNYEAQ. V lost 1 base, J lost 3 bases, and 10 bases lay in between. This CDR3 comprises 14 residues. The CDR3 nucleotides read TGTGCCAGCAGCTTAGGGCAGGTGGACTACGAGCAGTACTTC. This translates into CASSLGQVDYEQYF. The full variable domain, with the rest looked up from reference TRBV7-6 and TRBJ2-7, is GAGVSQSPRYKVTKRGQDVALRCDPISGHVSLYWYRQALGQGPEFLTYFNYEAQQDKSGLPNDRFSAERPEGSISTLTIQRTEQRDSAMYRCASSLGQVDYEQYFGPGTRLTVT.

The rearrangement links TRBV6-5 to TRBJ2-7, with 11 positions matching TRBD2. Per germline, CDR1 MNHEY and CDR2 SVGAGI. V shed 6 bases, J shed 3 bases, and the junction held 10 bases outside the gene matches. The CDR3 consists of 16 residues. CDR3: CASSPFPGLADYEQYF. The CDR3 DNA is TGTGCCAGCAGCCCGTTTCCGGGACTAGCGGACTACGAGCAGTACTTC.

This clonotype was counted at least ten times. The J gene is TRBJ2-7, the V gene TRBV5-1; D possibly corresponds to TRBD2 (6 bases). This CDR3 has 14 residues. Trimming left V 0 bases short and J 2 bases short, with 9 bases between. Germline values: CDR1 SGHRS, CDR2 YFSETQ. Here the CDR3 DNA reads TGCGCCAGCAGCTTGGGAGGAGGGACCTACGAGCAGTACTTC. Protein sequence: CASSLGGGTYEQYF.